The 24 T cell receptor beta chains listed next were all sequenced from one sample in a study of blood T cell repertoires in COVID-19. Only in-frame clones appear in the TCRdb table, and some are missing; sequencing was by immunoSEQ multiplex PCR. The table records 75,000 to 90,000 clones, over 70% of them present only once. The sample taken for sequencing was peripheral blood. The source is a woman in her forties with active or convalescent COVID-19.

Of note for this clone: The sample holds other DNA sequences that translate to the same CDR3. The genes are TRBV6-6 and TRBJ2-3; D ambiguous. The germline V gene encodes CDR1 MNHNY and CDR2 SVGAGI (reference sequence). CDR3 length equals 14 residues. V shed 0 bases and J shed 2 bases, with 6 bases lying between them. The CDR3 reads CASSYSDNTDTQYF. CDR3 in DNA: TGTGCCAGCAGTTACTCTGACAACACAGATACGCAGTATTTT.

V usage is TRBV28 and J usage is TRBJ1-1, with a weak D call TRBD1 (5 bases). Trimming pared 8 bases from V and 0 bases from J, leaving 13 bases between. Looked up from germline, CDR1 is MDHEN and CDR2 is SYDVKM. The length of the CDR3 is 14 residues. The CDR3 coding sequence is TGTGCCAGCGGGCAGGGCGGAATGAACACTGAAGCTTTCTTT. This codes for CASGQGGMNTEAFF.

The rearrangement links TRBV18 to TRBJ1-3, with a weak D call TRBD1 (6 bases). Germline V gene lookup returns CDR1 KGHSH and CDR2 LQKENI. The CDR3 sequence is 16 residues long. Trimming cost V 6 bases and J 0 bases, with 15 bases left between them. CDR3 coding DNA: TGTGCCAGCTCTCAAGGACAGCTGAGCTCTGGAAACACCATATATTTT. Translated: CASSQGQLSSGNTIYF. The variable domain in full, with the rest retrieved from reference TRBV18 and TRBJ1-3, is NAGVMQNPRHLVRRRGQEARLRCSPMKGHSHVYWYRQLPEEGLKFMVYLQKENIIDESGMPKERFSAEFPKEGPSILRIQQVVRGDSAAYFCASSQGQLSSGNTIYFGEGSWLTVV.

The chain is built from TRBV28 and TRBJ1-4, with 10 bases matching TRBD1. The V gene end was trimmed by 5 bases and the J gene end by 8 bases; junction bases not matched to a gene: 8. The length of the CDR3 is 15 residues. The germline CDR1 and CDR2 sequences are MDHEN and SYDVKM. CDR3 loop: CASSLRQGAGEKLFF. DNA of the CDR3: TGTGCCAGCAGTCTTAGACAGGGGGCGGGGGAAAAACTGTTTTTT.

V and J are TRBV6-6 and TRBJ1-6; D might be TRBD1 (6 bases). This CDR3 spans 15 amino acids. The germline V gene has CDR1 MNHNY and CDR2 SVGAGI (reference sequence). Deletions cut 4 bases from V and 7 bases from J, with 14 bases between. The CDR3 bases are TGTGCCAGCAGTTTAGGGGGTACAGTCAATTCACCCCTCCACTTT. Its translation: CASSLGGTVNSPLHF.

V and J are TRBV7-6 and TRBJ1-2; tentative D call: TRBD1 (5 bases). The CDR3 is made up of 16 amino acids. V was cut by 1 base and J by 2 bases, with 14 bases left in between. Germline lookup yields CDR1 SGHVS and CDR2 FNYEAQ. The CDR3 DNA reads as TGTGCCAGCAGCTTAGGTACGCGGGGGAAGAACTATGGCTACACCTTC. Protein sequence: CASSLGTRGKNYGYTF.

The chain joins TRBV7-9 to TRBJ2-2, with a tentative D call TRBD1 (7 bases). The germline gives CDR1 SEHNR, CDR2 FQNEAQ (reference sequence). The V end lost 7 bases, the J end lost 5 bases, and 17 bases lay between the germline ends. This CDR3 is built from 15 residues. This chain's CDR3 is CASTPRGTETGELFF. CDR3 in DNA: TGTGCCAGCACCCCCCGGGGGACAGAGACCGGGGAGCTGTTTTTT.

The chain employs TRBV2 and TRBJ2-1; 8 bases align to TRBD2. The V gene end was trimmed by 3 bases and the J gene end by 6 bases; junction bases not matched to a gene: 7. CDR3 size: 15 residues. CDR1 is SNHLY, CDR2 FYNNEI, per germline. This CDR3 reads CASSDFGGGSNEQFF. CDR3 coding DNA: TGTGCCAGCAGTGACTTCGGGGGGGGGTCCAATGAGCAGTTCTTC.

V gene TRBV7-2 combines with J gene TRBJ2-3; D is unresolved. Trimming took 3 bases from V and 1 from J, leaving 2 bases between them. Germline-derived CDR1 and CDR2 are SGHTA and FQGNSA. This CDR3 spans 12 amino acids. The CDR3 nucleotides read TGTGCCAGCAGCTTCGGCACAGATACGCAGTATTTT. Translated: CASSFGTDTQYF. The whole variable domain, remainder taken from reference TRBV7-2 and TRBJ2-3, is GAGVSQSPSNKVTEKGKDVELRCDPISGHTALYWYRQSLGQGLEFLIYFQGNSAPDKSGLPSDRFSAERTGGSVSTLTIQRTQQEDSAVYLCASSFGTDTQYFGPGTRLTVL.

This clone occurred once. The J gene is TRBJ1-6, the V gene TRBV21-1; TRBD1, as called in the table, went unchecked against the DNA. TRBV21-1 is recorded as a pseudogene. The CDR3 runs 15 residues. DNA for the CDR3: TGTGCCAGCCAGGGGAAGAGCTCCTATAATTCACCCCTCCACTTT. Amino acid sequence: CASQGKSSYNSPLHF.

The rearrangement links TRBV25-1 to TRBJ2-3; TRBD1 matches at 8 bases. Germline V gene sequence: CDR1 MGHDK, CDR2 SYGVNS. There are 13 residues in the CDR3. V dropped 11 bases and J dropped 5; count of bases not matched to a gene: 9. The CDR3 here is CASRQGAIDTQYF. The CDR3 region has the DNA TGTGCCTCGAGGCAGGGGGCAATAGATACGCAGTATTTT.

Only a few counts were recorded for this clone. The genes are TRBV27 and TRBJ2-7; 8 nucleotides agree with TRBD1. The length of the CDR3 is 13 residues. The germline CDR1 and CDR2 sequences are MNHEY and SMNVEV (reference sequence). V gave up 8 bases and J gave up 5 bases; unmatched junction bases: 8. DNA for the CDR3: TGTGCCAGCGCAGGGGGCGGGGAGGACGAGCAGTACTTC. Protein product: CASAGGGEDEQYF.

The V call is TRBV11-1, the J call TRBJ2-3; D is possibly TRBD1 (6 bases). V dropped 1 base and J dropped 3 bases, with 8 bases sitting between them. The CDR3 runs to 14 residues. The V gene's germline CDR1 is SGHAT and CDR2 FQDESV (reference sequence). CDR3 DNA sequence: TGTGCCAGCAGCTTAGACAGGGTGACAGATACGCAGTATTTT. It yields the protein CASSLDRVTDTQYF.

This clone appeared once. This rearrangement joins TRBV2 to TRBJ1-2; D might be TRBD1 (6 bases). The germline V gene encodes CDR1 SNHLY and CDR2 FYNNEI. Trimming left V 4 bases short and J 5 bases short, with 20 bases between. The CDR3 extends over 16 amino acids. The DNA of the CDR3 is TGTGCCAGCAGTGGGGGCCTTACAGGGCCCACATATGGCTACACCTTC. Translation gives CASSGGLTGPTYGYTF.

This clone was counted once. V and J are TRBV7-8 and TRBJ1-2, with D tentatively TRBD1 (6 bases). Per the germline V gene, CDR1 is SGHVS and CDR2 is FQNEAQ. The germline V and J ends were trimmed by 3 bases and 8 bases, with 10 bases remaining between them. CDR3 length: 12 residues. The CDR3 is CASSFGGRGYTF. In DNA form, the CDR3 reads TGTGCCAGCAGCTTCGGGGGGCGCGGCTACACCTTC. Together with reference TRBV7-8 and TRBJ1-2, the CDR3 gives the full variable domain: GAGVSQSPRYKVAKRGQDVALRCDPISGHVSLFWYQQALGQGPEFLTYFQNEAQLDKSGLPSDRFFAERPEGSVSTLKIQRTQQEDSAVYLCASSFGGRGYTFGSGTRLTVV.

The chain joins TRBV29-1 to TRBJ1-1; maybe TRBD1 (5 bases). Trimming left V 6 bases short and J 6 bases short, with 11 bases between. CDR3 size: 11 residues. Germline CDR1 SQVTM, CDR2 ANQGSEA. CDR3 region: CSVASGSEAFF. DNA of the CDR3: TGCAGCGTAGCTTCAGGGTCTGAAGCTTTCTTT.

The J gene is TRBJ2-2, the V gene TRBV19; 7 nucleotides line up with TRBD1. The CDR3 sequence is 15 residues long. Losses at the gene ends were 6 bases for V and 5 bases for J; bases not matched to a gene: 9. In germline, CDR1 is LNHDA, CDR2 SQIVND (reference sequence). In nucleotides, the CDR3 is TGTGCCAGTAGAGAACTCGGGACAGAGACCGGGGAGCTGTTTTTT. This encodes CASRELGTETGELFF.

CDR3 amino acids: CASLTGGSGTEAFF. The CDR3 DNA sequence: TGTGCCAGCCTTACAGGGGGCTCGGGCACTGAAGCTTTCTTT. V is TRBV7-2 and J is TRBJ1-1; 9 bases agree with TRBD1. V was pared by 8 bases and J by 4 bases, with 8 bases of the junction left unmatched. The CDR3 length is 14 residues. Germline loops: CDR1 SGHTA, CDR2 FQGNSA.

The V and J genes are TRBV4-2 and TRBJ2-1; D remains unclear. The V gene's germline CDR1 is LGHNA and CDR2 YNFKEQ. V gave up 1 base and J gave up 3 bases, with 4 bases separating them. The CDR3 runs 13 residues. CDR3: CASSQVLYNEQFF. In DNA, the CDR3 is TGTGCCAGCAGCCAAGTTCTCTACAATGAGCAGTTCTTC.

V and J are TRBV11-2 and TRBJ2-1; TRBD2 agrees at 10 bases. V gave up 1 base and J gave up 0 bases; unmatched junction bases: 6. The germline gives CDR1 SGHAT, CDR2 FQNNGV. There are 18 residues in the CDR3. Here the CDR3 reads CASSLASGGPSSYNEQFF. The CDR3 nucleotides read TGTGCCAGCAGCTTAGCTAGCGGGGGCCCTAGCTCCTACAATGAGCAGTTCTTC.

V gene TRBV28 combines with J gene TRBJ2-7, with a tentative D call TRBD2 (5 bases). The CDR3 has 13 amino acids. The V end lost 3 bases, the J end lost 5 bases, and 11 bases lay between the germline ends. Germline V gene data show CDR1 as MDHEN and CDR2 as SYDVKM. DNA for the CDR3: TGTGCCAGCAGTTTCCCGGGAACGGACGAGCAGTACTTC. Translated, it gives CASSFPGTDEQYF. Combining the CDR3 with reference TRBV28 and TRBJ2-7 gives the whole variable domain DVKVTQSSRYLVKRTGEKVFLECVQDMDHENMFWYRQDPGLGLRLIYFSYDVKMKEKGDIPEGYSVSREKKERFSLILESASTNQTSMYLCASSFPGTDEQYFGPGTRLTVT.

The rearrangement joins TRBV19 to TRBJ2-5; D possibly corresponds to TRBD2 (5 bases). Germline CDR1 LNHDA, CDR2 SQIVND (reference sequence). Trimming left V 2 bases short and J 5 bases short, with 15 bases between. The CDR3 covers 15 residues. CDR3 DNA: TGTGCCAGTAGTATAAAGGCGGGTCCGGGGGAGACCCAGTACTTC. It encodes CASSIKAGPGETQYF. Full variable domain (outside the CDR3, taken from reference TRBV19 and TRBJ2-5): DGGITQSPKYLFRKEGQNVTLSCEQNLNHDAMYWYRQDPGQGLRLIYYSQIVNDFQKGDIAEGYSVSREKKESFPLTVTSAQKNPTAFYLCASSIKAGPGETQYFGPGTRLLVL.

This chain joins TRBV27 and TRBJ2-3; 11 bases fit TRBD1. The V gene's germline CDR1 is MNHEY and CDR2 SMNVEV (reference sequence). The CDR3 loop spans 14 amino acids. Trimming took 8 bases from V and 5 from J; bases not matched to a gene: 6. The CDR3 loop is CASSDRGPVDTQYF. The CDR3, as DNA: TGTGCCAGCTCGGACAGGGGGCCGGTAGATACGCAGTATTTT.

J is TRBJ1-6 and V is TRBV7-2; D perhaps matches TRBD1 (5 bases). CDR1 is SGHTA, CDR2 FQGNSA, per germline. V gave up 5 bases and J gave up 9 bases, with 17 bases separating them. The CDR3 is 15 residues long. CDR3: CASSTLQGGGSPLHF. The CDR3 DNA is TGTGCCAGCAGCACCCTCCAGGGAGGAGGTTCACCCCTCCACTTT.